The 9 T cell receptor beta chains given below trace back to one sample, sequenced in a study of T cells of healthy individuals. TCRdb re-called the 5' RACE reads with MiXCR, one entry per CDR3 protein. The sample yields fewer than 90,000 distinct CDR3 sequences, about 5% seen once. The receptors stem from a female donor in good health.

This clonotype was counted a few times. This chain connects TRBV30 to TRBJ2-1, with a tentative D call TRBD2 (5 bases). Looked up from germline, CDR1 is GTSNPN and CDR2 is SVGIG (reference sequence). The CDR3 has 14 residues. The V gene lost 5 bases and the J gene lost 0 bases, with 11 bases spanning the gap. Written as DNA, the CDR3 is TGTGCCTGGTGGAGCGGTAGCTCCTACAATGAGCAGTTCTTC. Its protein is CAWWSGSSYNEQFF.

The sample holds many counts of this clonotype. This sequence joins TRBV5-4 and TRBJ1-2; D ambiguous. V lost 5 bases and J 4 bases, leaving 18 bases between the germline ends. This CDR3 has 15 amino acids. CDR1 SGHNT and CDR2 YYREEE come from the germline V gene (reference sequence). The CDR3 nucleotides read TGTGCCAGCAGTCCCGCCCCGGGGAATTCCTATGGCTACACCTTC. Its protein is CASSPAPGNSYGYTF.

This clonotype turned up a few times. The DNA of the CDR3 is TGTGCCTGGAGAGCAAACTTAGGGGGTTACCTTCCCCATGAGCAGTTCTTC. It yields the protein CAWRANLGGYLPHEQFF. V and J are TRBV30 and TRBJ2-1; tentatively, D is TRBD1 (6 bases). Germline V CDR1 and CDR2: GTSNPN, SVGIG (reference sequence). This CDR3 region has 17 residues. Trimming shortened V by 3 bases and J by 8 bases, and 26 bases separated the two germline ends.

This clonotype was found many times. The chain has TRBV27 and TRBJ1-2, with TRBD1 identical over 8 bases. Germline CDR1 MNHEY, CDR2 SMNVEV (reference sequence). The CDR3 is 14 amino acids. V shed 6 bases and J 4 bases; nucleotides not matched to a gene: 7. In DNA form, the CDR3 reads TGTGCCAGCAGAATCCCGGGACAGGTCTATGGCTACACCTTC. Amino acids: CASRIPGQVYGYTF.

At least ten counts were recorded for this clonotype. The chain recombines TRBV3-1 with TRBJ2-5, with TRBD2 matching over 10 bases. V shed 0 bases, J shed 5 bases, and the junction held 6 bases outside the gene matches. Germline loops: CDR1 LGHDT, CDR2 YNNKEL (reference sequence). The CDR3 covers 16 residues. The CDR3 sequence is CASSQEIAGGSETQYF. CDR3 bases: TGTGCCAGCAGCCAAGAGATAGCGGGAGGATCGGAGACCCAGTACTTC.

V gene TRBV20-1 combines with J gene TRBJ2-1; 8 nucleotides align to TRBD2. Germline lookup yields CDR1 DFQATT and CDR2 SNEGSKA (reference sequence). The length of the CDR3 is 13 residues. Trimming at V came to 5 bases and at J to 6 bases, leaving 6 bases not matched to a gene. CDR3 residues: CSAPGLGINEQFF. The CDR3 DNA reads TGCAGTGCTCCGGGACTAGGGATCAATGAGCAGTTCTTC.

The rearrangement links TRBV20-1 to TRBJ1-1; D is possibly TRBD1 (5 bases). Trimming removed 1 base at V and 0 bases at J, with 12 bases between. The CDR3 sequence is 15 residues long. Germline V gives CDR1 DFQATT, CDR2 SNEGSKA (reference sequence). CDR3 coding DNA: TGCAGTGCTAGAGCCCCGAAGGGGATGAACACTGAAGCTTTCTTT. It yields the protein CSARAPKGMNTEAFF.

About this clonotype itself: Since a much larger clone is just one base distant, this may be a read error. The genes are TRBV29-1 and TRBJ2-5; 8 bases are a match to TRBD1. CDR1 SQVTM and CDR2 ANQGSEA come from the germline V gene. The length of the CDR3 is 13 residues. The CDR3 here is CSHWTGSRETQYF. The CDR3 bases are TGCAGTCACTGGACAGGGAGTCGAGAGACCCAGTACTTC.

This clonotype was observed at least ten times. J is TRBJ2-7 and V is TRBV27; D is undetermined. Trimming pared 6 bases from V and 3 bases from J, leaving 6 bases between. The CDR3 length is 11 residues. Germline assignment: CDR1 MNHEY and CDR2 SMNVEV (reference sequence). CDR3 region: CASSFGYEQYF. In DNA form, the CDR3 reads TGTGCCAGCAGCTTTGGCTACGAGCAGTACTTC.